This TCR beta chain was captured in a study of OX40 agonist ivuxolimab in advanced cancers. On the study more broadly: Three patients, one with hepatocellular carcinoma and two with cutaneous melanoma, achieved partial responses.

This clone appeared a single time. TCRdb's copy holds only in-frame clones and misses some; the assay was immunoSEQ multiplex PCR. The data show approximately 47,000 clones, roughly 91% seen once. V lost 2 bases and J lost 6, with 7 bases in between. This CDR3 is 13 amino acids long. CDR1 is MNHEY, CDR2 SMNVEV, per germline (reference sequence). V gene TRBV27 combines with J gene TRBJ2-2; D unclear. This material consisted of CD4+ or CD8+ T cells sorted from blood, taken in a trial of the OX40 agonist ivuxolimab. The TCR comes from an adult with an advanced solid tumor such as melanoma, head and neck, liver or kidney cancer. CDR3 coding DNA: TGTGCCAGCAGTTTAAGTCAGGCCGGGGAGCTGTTTTTT. Encoded protein: CASSLSQAGELFF.